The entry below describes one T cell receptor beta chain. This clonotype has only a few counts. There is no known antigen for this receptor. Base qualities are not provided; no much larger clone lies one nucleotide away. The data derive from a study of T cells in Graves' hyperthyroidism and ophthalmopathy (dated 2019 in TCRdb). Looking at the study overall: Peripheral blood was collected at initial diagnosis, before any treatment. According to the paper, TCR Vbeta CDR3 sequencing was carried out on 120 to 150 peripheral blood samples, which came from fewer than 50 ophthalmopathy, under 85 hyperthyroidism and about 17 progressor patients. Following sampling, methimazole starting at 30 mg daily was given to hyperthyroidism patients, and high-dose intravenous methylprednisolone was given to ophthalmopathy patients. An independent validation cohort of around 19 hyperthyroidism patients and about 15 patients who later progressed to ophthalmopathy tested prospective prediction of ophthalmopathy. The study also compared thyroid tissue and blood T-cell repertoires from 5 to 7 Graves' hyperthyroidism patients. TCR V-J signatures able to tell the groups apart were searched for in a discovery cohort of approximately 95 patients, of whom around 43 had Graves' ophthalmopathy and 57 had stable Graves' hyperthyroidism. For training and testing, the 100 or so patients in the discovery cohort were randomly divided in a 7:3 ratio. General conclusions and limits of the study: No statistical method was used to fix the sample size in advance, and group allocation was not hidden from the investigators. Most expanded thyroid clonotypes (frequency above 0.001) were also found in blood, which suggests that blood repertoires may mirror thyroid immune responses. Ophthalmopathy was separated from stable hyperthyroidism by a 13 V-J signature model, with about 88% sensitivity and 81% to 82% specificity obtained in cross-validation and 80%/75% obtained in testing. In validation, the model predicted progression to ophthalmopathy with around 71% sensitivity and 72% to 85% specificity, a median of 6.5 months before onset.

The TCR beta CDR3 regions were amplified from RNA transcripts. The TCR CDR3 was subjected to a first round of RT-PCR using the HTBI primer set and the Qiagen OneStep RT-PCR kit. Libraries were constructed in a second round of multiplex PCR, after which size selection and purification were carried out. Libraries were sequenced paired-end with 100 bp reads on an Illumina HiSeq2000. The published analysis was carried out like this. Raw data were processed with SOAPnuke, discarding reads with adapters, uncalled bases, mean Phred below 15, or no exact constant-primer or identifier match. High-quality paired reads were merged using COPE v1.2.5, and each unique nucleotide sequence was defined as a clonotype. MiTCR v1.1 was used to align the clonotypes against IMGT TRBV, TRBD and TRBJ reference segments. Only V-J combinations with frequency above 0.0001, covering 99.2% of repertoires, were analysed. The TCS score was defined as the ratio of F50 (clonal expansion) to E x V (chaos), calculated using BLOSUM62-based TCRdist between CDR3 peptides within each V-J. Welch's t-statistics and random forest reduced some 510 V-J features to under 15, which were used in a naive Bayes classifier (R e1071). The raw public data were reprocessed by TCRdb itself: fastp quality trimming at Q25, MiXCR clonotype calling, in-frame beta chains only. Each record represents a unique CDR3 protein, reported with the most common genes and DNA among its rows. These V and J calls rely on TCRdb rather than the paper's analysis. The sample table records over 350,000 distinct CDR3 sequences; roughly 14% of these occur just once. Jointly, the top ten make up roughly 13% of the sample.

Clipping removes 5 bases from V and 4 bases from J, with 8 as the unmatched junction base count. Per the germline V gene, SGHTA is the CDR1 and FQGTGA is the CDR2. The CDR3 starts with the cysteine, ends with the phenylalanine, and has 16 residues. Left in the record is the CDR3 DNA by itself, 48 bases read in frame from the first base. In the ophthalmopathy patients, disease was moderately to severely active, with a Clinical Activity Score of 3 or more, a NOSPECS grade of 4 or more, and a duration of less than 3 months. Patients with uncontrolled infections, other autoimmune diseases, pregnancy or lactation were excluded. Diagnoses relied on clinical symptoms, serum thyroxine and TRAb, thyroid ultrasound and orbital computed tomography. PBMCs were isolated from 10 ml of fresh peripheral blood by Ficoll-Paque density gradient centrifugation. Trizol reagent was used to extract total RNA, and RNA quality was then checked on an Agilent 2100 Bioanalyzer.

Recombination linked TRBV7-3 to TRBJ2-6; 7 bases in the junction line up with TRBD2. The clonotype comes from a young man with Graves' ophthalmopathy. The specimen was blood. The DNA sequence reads TGTGCCAGCAGCCCAGGACTAGAAGCAGGGGCCAACGTCCTGACTTTC. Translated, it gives CASSPGLEAGANVLTF.